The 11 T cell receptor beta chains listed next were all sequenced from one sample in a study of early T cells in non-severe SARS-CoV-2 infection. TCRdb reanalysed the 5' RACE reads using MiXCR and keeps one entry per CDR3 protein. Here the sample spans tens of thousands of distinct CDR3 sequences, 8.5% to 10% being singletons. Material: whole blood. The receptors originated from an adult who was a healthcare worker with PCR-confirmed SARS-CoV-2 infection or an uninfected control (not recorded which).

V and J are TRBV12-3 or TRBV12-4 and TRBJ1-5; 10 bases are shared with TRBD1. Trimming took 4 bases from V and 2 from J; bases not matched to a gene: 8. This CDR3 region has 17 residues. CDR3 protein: CASSSGQGLERNQPQHF. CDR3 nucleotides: TGTGCCAGCAGTTCGGGACAGGGGTTGGAACGCAATCAGCCCCAGCATTTT.

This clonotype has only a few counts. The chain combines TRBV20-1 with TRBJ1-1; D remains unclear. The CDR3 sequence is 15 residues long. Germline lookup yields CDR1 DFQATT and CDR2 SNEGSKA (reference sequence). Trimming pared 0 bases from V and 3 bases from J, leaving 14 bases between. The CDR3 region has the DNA TGCAGTGCTAGAGATCGGATGGGGATGGACACTGAAGCTTTCTTT. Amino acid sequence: CSARDRMGMDTEAFF.

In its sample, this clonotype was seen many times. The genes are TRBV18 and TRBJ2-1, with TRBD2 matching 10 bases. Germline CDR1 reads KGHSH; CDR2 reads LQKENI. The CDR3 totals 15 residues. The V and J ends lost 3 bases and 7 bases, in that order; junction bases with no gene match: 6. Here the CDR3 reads CASSPASGSRNEQFF. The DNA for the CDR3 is TGTGCCAGCTCACCGGCTAGCGGGAGTAGGAATGAGCAGTTCTTC.

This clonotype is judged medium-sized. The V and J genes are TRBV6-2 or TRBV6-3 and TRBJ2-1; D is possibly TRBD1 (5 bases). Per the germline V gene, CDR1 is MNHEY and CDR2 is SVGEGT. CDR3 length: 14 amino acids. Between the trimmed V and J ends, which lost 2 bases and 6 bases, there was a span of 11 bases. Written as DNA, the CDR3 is TGTGCCAGCAGTTACACCCAGGGTGCCAATGAGCAGTTCTTC. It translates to CASSYTQGANEQFF.

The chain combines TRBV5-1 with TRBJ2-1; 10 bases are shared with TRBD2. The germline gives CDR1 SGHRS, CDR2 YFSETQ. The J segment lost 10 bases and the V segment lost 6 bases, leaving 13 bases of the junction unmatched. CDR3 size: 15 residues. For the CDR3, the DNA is TGCGCCAGCACCCCGGGGCTAGCGGGAGTATTCGAGCAGTTCTTC. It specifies CASTPGLAGVFEQFF.

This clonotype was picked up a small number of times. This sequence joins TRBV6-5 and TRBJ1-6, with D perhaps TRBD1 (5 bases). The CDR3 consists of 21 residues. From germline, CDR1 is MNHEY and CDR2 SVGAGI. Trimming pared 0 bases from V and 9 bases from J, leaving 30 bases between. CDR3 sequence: CASSYSFATEWILGTGSPLHF. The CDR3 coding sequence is TGTGCCAGCAGTTACTCGTTCGCGACGGAGTGGATTTTAGGGACCGGTTCACCCCTCCACTTT.

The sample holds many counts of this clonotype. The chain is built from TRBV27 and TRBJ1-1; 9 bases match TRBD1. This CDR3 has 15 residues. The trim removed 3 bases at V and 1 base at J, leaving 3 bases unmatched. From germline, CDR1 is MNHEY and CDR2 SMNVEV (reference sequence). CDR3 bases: TGTGCCAGCAGTTTTGGGGACAGGGAGAACACTGAAGCTTTCTTT. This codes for CASSFGDRENTEAFF.

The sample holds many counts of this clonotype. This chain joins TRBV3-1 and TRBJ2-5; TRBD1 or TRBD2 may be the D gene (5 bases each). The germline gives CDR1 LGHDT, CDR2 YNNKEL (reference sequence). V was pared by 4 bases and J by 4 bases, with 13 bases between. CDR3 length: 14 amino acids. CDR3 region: CASSLSRGRETQYF. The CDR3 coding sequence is TGTGCCAGCAGCCTGTCCCGGGGACGAGAGACCCAGTACTTC.

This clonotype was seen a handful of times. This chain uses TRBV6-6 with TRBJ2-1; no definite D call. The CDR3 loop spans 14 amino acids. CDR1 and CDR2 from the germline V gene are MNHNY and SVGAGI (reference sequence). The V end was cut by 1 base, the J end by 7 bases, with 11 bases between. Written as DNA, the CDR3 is TGTGCCAGCAGTTACTTGGCCATGATGAATGAGCAGTTCTTC. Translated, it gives CASSYLAMMNEQFF.

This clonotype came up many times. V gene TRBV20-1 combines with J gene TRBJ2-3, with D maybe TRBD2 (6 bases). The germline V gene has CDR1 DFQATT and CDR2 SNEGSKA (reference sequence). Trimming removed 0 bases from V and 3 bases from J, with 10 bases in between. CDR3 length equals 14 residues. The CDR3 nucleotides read TGCAGTGCTAGAGATCGTGCGGGGACAGATACGCAGTATTTT. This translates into CSARDRAGTDTQYF.

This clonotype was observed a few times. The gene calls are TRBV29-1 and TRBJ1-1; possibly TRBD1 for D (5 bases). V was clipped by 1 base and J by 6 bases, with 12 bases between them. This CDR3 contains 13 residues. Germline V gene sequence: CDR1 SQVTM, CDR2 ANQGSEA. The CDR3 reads CSVEGGQGAEAFF. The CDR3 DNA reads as TGCAGCGTTGAAGGTGGCCAGGGAGCTGAAGCTTTCTTT.